Listed here are 18 T cell receptor beta chains from one sample, sequenced in a study of post-analysis software for immune sequencing data. The study, taken as a whole, reports: TRBV5-6, TRBV5-1 and TRBV20-1 were among about 5 TRBV segments more frequent in patients than controls.

Prepared TCR beta cDNA libraries contained unique molecular identifiers. TCRdb analysed the PCR reads with MiXCR anew, one entry per CDR3 protein. The sample includes about 820,000 distinct CDR3 sequences, roughly 50% of them seen just once. Their antigens are not known. The sample was blood. These receptors were taken from a girl under 18 with multiple sclerosis.

This clonotype was counted at least ten times. V and J are TRBV29-1 and TRBJ2-5, with a weak D call TRBD2 (5 bases). The V gene lost 8 bases and the J gene lost 5 bases, with 15 bases spanning the gap. From germline, CDR1 is SQVTM and CDR2 ANQGSEA. This CDR3 has 12 residues. CDR3: CSYTPRGETQYF. The CDR3 DNA is TGCAGCTATACCCCCCGAGGGGAGACCCAGTACTTC. Drawing the rest from reference TRBV29-1 and TRBJ2-5, the complete variable domain is SAVISQKPSRDICQRGTSLTIQCQVDSQVTMMFWYRQQPGQSLTLIATANQGSEATYESGFVIDKFPISRPNLTFSTLTVSNMSPEDSSIYLCSYTPRGETQYFGPGTRLLVL.

The rearrangement joins TRBV21-1 to TRBJ2-4; the D call in the table, TRBD2, was not verified against the DNA. The tail of the sequence fits TRBJ2-7 better, so the J call may be wrong. TRBV21-1 is designated a pseudogene. The CDR3 extends over 17 amino acids. CDR3 sequence (DNA): TGTGCCAGCAGCAAACCCATCCTAGCGGGAGTGCTATACGAGCAGTACTTC. Its translation is CASSKPILAGVLYEQYF.

This clonotype was counted a few times. The chain links TRBV7-2 to TRBJ2-7; TRBD2 might be the D (6 bases). The CDR3 contains 16 residues. Trimming cost V 6 bases and J 0 bases, with 18 bases left between them. The V gene's germline CDR1 is SGHTA and CDR2 FQGNSA. CDR3 sequence reads: CASRSRERNRSYEQYF. CDR3 coding DNA: TGTGCCAGCAGATCTCGGGAGCGGAACCGCTCCTACGAGCAGTACTTC.

In DNA, the CDR3 is TGTGCCAGCTCACCACCGATCCGCCCGGGGACCTACGAGCAGTACTTC. Protein sequence: CASSPPIRPGTYEQYF. The chain uses TRBV18 and TRBJ2-7; D may be TRBD2 (5 bases). The length of the CDR3 is 16 residues. V lost 0 bases to trimming and J lost 2 bases, with 14 bases between them. Germline values: CDR1 KGHSH, CDR2 LQKENI.

The chain combines TRBV20-1 with TRBJ2-5, with D perhaps TRBD2 (6 bases). Germline CDR1 DFQATT, CDR2 SNEGSKA (reference sequence). The CDR3 is 15 residues long. V gave up 4 bases and J gave up 6 bases, with 21 bases separating them. The CDR3 is CSAKAHQGGTKTQYF. The CDR3 DNA sequence: TGCAGTGCTAAAGCCCATCAGGGAGGTACGAAGACCCAGTACTTC.

With regard to this clonotype: This may stem from a read error, because a much larger clone lies one nucleotide away. V is TRBV20-1 and J is TRBJ1-2; TRBD1 matches 7 bases. This CDR3 spans 13 amino acids. Per germline, CDR1 DFQATT and CDR2 SNEGSKA (reference sequence). Trimming at V came to 8 bases and at J to 3 bases, leaving 9 bases not matched to a gene. CDR3 DNA: TGCAGTACACAGACCGGGACAGACTATGGCTACACCTTC. Its translation is CSTQTGTDYGYTF.

This clonotype showed up just once. The chain joins TRBV5-1 to TRBJ2-1, with 14 bases matching TRBD2. The CDR3 contains 15 residues. The J segment lost 9 bases and the V segment lost 4 bases, leaving 6 bases of the junction unmatched. The germline CDR1 and CDR2 sequences are SGHRS and YFSETQ. The CDR3 here is CASSAGTSGSAEQFF. CDR3 in DNA: TGCGCCAGCAGCGCCGGGACTAGCGGGAGTGCTGAGCAGTTCTTC. The whole variable domain, filled in from reference TRBV5-1 and TRBJ2-1, reads KAGVTQTPRYLIKTRGQQVTLSCSPISGHRSVSWYQQTPGQGLQFLFEYFSETQRNKGNFPGRFSGRQFSNSRSEMNVSTLELGDSALYLCASSAGTSGSAEQFFGPGTRLTVL.

The chain joins TRBV14 to TRBJ2-5; D gene unclear. V lost 0 bases and J 11 bases, leaving 13 bases between the germline ends. Germline V gives CDR1 SGHDN, CDR2 FVKESK. This CDR3 spans 13 amino acids. The CDR3 coding sequence is TGTGCCAGCAGCCAAGATCTTTTCAATGAGCAGTACTTC. Translated, it gives CASSQDLFNEQYF.

This clonotype was found a few times. The V gene is TRBV21-1, the J gene TRBJ1-2; the D call TRBD1 from the table was never checked on the DNA. TRBV21-1 is listed as a pseudogene. CDR3 length: 16 residues. Written as DNA, the CDR3 is TGTGCCAGCAGCGAGGGACAGGGGGCTTCTCGGGATGGCTACACCTTC. It codes for CASSEGQGASRDGYTF.

This clonotype has only a few counts. The chain links TRBV6-5 to TRBJ2-1, with D possibly matching TRBD2 (6 bases). The CDR3 covers 17 residues. Between the trimmed V and J ends, which lost 1 base and 8 bases, there was a span of 21 bases. The germline CDR1 and CDR2 sequences are MNHEY and SVGAGI. CDR3 region: CASSYWASGQGAHEQFF. As DNA, the CDR3 is TGTGCCAGCAGTTACTGGGCGAGCGGGCAGGGAGCCCATGAGCAGTTCTTC.

The J gene is TRBJ2-5, the V gene TRBV15, with D possibly being TRBD1 or TRBD2 (5 bases each). The ends were cut back, 3 bases at V and 1 base at J, with 9 bases in the middle. Germline CDR1 is LNHNV and CDR2 is YYDKDF (reference sequence). This CDR3 is 14 amino acids long. Here the CDR3 DNA reads TGTGCCACCAGCAGCGGGACCCCCCAAGAGACCCAGTACTTC. Encoded protein: CATSSGTPQETQYF.

The chain couples TRBV7-8 to TRBJ1-4; 7 nucleotides agree with TRBD1. V lost 8 bases, J lost 0 bases, and 12 bases stayed unmatched. The germline V gene has CDR1 SGHVS and CDR2 FQNEAQ. The length of the CDR3 is 17 residues. The chain's CDR3 is CASRNTGDPTTNEKLFF. The CDR3 coding sequence is TGTGCCAGCCGCAATACAGGGGACCCGACAACTAATGAAAAACTGTTTTTT.

V is TRBV6-2 or TRBV6-3 and J is TRBJ2-5; 9 nucleotides match TRBD2. V shed 5 bases, J shed 5 bases, and the junction held 12 bases outside the gene matches. The CDR3 sequence is 16 residues long. The germline gives CDR1 MNHEY, CDR2 SVGEGT. CDR3 sequence reads: CASSPTRREGLETQYF. CDR3 nucleotides: TGTGCCAGCAGTCCTACTCGGCGGGAGGGCCTGGAGACCCAGTACTTC.

The chain joins TRBV5-1 to TRBJ1-2; TRBD1 might be the D (5 bases). Per germline, CDR1 SGHRS and CDR2 YFSETQ. Trimming left V 7 bases short and J 0 bases short, with 10 bases between. The CDR3 sequence is 13 residues long. The CDR3 is CASGGATNYGYTF. Written as DNA, the CDR3 is TGCGCCAGCGGCGGGGCAACTAACTATGGCTACACCTTC. Full variable domain (remainder filled in from reference TRBV5-1 and TRBJ1-2): KAGVTQTPRYLIKTRGQQVTLSCSPISGHRSVSWYQQTPGQGLQFLFEYFSETQRNKGNFPGRFSGRQFSNSRSEMNVSTLELGDSALYLCASGGATNYGYTFGSGTRLTVV.

A single count supports this clonotype. The CDR3 bases are TGTGCCACCAGCAGAGATAGAGGGGTCAGGACAAGCACTGAAGCTTTCTTT. Its protein is CATSRDRGVRTSTEAFF. The chain links TRBV15 to TRBJ1-1; D possibly corresponds to TRBD1 (5 bases). Germline CDR1 reads LNHNV; CDR2 reads YYDKDF (reference sequence). This CDR3 comprises 17 residues. V was cut by 0 bases and J by 4 bases, with 18 bases left in between.

Remarks on this clonotype: At one end the junction does not follow the germline gene, possibly because of a read error. The rearrangement joins TRBV7-7 to TRBJ2-1; 8 bases match TRBD2. The CDR3 is made up of 15 amino acids. The germline V gene encodes CDR1 SSHAT and CDR2 FNYEAQ (reference sequence). This chain's CDR3 is CASSLGLAGFNEQFF. The CDR3 nucleotides read TGTGCTAGCAGCTTAGGCCTAGCGGGTTTTAATGAGCAGTTCTTC.

The table lists this clonotype with a few counts. V is TRBV29-1 and J is TRBJ2-7; 7 bases are a match to TRBD2. The CDR3 loop spans 14 amino acids. Per germline, CDR1 SQVTM and CDR2 ANQGSEA. V lost 4 bases and J lost 0; bases outside the gene matches: 6. In DNA form, the CDR3 reads TGCAGCGTTGGGGGAGGGAGTCCCTCCTACGAGCAGTACTTC. Its translation is CSVGGGSPSYEQYF.

The chain recombines TRBV7-2 with TRBJ1-1, with 7 bases that match TRBD1. The CDR3 contains 15 residues. The ends lost 5 bases at V and 0 bases at J; junction bases unmatched: 6. The V gene's germline CDR1 is SGHTA and CDR2 FQGNSA. This CDR3 reads CASSISRGLNTEAFF. Here the CDR3 DNA reads TGTGCCAGCAGCATTTCGAGGGGGCTGAACACTGAAGCTTTCTTT.